This T cell receptor beta chain was captured in a study of T cell repertoires in cytomegalovirus infection. Across the study: TCR beta signatures that were public indicated CMV infection and matching HLA type.

CDR3 length equals 16 residues. CDR1 and CDR2 from the germline V gene are SGHTA and FQGNSA. Unmatched junction bases numbered 15, after V lost 5 bases and J lost 7 bases. The table lists this clonotype with many counts. Its antigen is currently unknown. Findings and limits, study-wide: Totalled public TCR beta family frequency picked out people who carried CMV plus the relevant HLA. HLA-C-restricted CMV clonotypes gave the most frequent clonotype in two of eight donors.

TCRdb itself ran the reads through MiXCR, one entry per CDR3 protein. This table holds 150,000 to 200,000 distinct CDR3 sequences, 13% to 15% found once. Material: PBMCs. The chain is built from TRBV7-2 and TRBJ2-7; 9 bases line up with TRBD1. The sequence was collected from a human donor in good health (CMV status not recorded). Some clones in this sample may be carry-over from other donors' samples. The CDR3 protein is CASSNPPGQGPREQYF. CDR3 DNA: TGTGCCAGCAGCAATCCACCGGGACAGGGTCCTCGGGAGCAGTACTTC.